Listed below are T cell receptor beta chains from one sample, sequenced in a study of siplizumab effects on memory and regulatory T cells. Only in-frame clones appear in the TCRdb table, and some are missing; sequencing was by immunoSEQ multiplex PCR. This repertoire shows about 91,000 clones, roughly 96% found once; its top ten account for 0.025% to 0.035%. Sequencing was carried out using naive CD4+ T cells sorted from blood. The receptors were gathered from a human donor in good health. CDR3s include the opening cysteine and the closing phenylalanine or tryptophan. A D gene is named only where the DNA matches it firmly. Some rows mark clone size as missing; the rest say once, few, many or name a class of expanded clone.

CDR3aa | CDR3nt | d_gene | j_gene | v_gene | abundance
CASSLYGGVVEKLFF | TGTGCCAGCAGCTTATATGGGGGTGTCGTTGAAAAACTGTTTTTT | - | TRBJ1-4 | TRBV7-2 | -
CASSRWDTSNTGELFF | TGTGCCAGCTCCCGCTGGGACACCTCGAACACCGGGGAGCTGTTTTTT | - | TRBJ2-2 | TRBV5-6 | -
CASSLSGTRVMNTEAFF | TGTGCCAGCAGCTTGTCCGGGACGAGGGTAATGAACACTGAAGCTTTCTTT | - | TRBJ1-1 | TRBV11-2 | few
CASSIVPGNTEAFF | TGTGCCAGCTCAATAGTGCCAGGGAACACTGAAGCTTTCTTT | - | TRBJ1-1 | TRBV18 | -
CSVASSGANVLTF | TGCAGCGTCGCTAGCTCTGGGGCCAACGTCCTGACTTTC | - | TRBJ2-6 | TRBV29-1 | once
CASRTGPAYEQYF | TGCGCCAGCAGGACTGGACCGGCCTACGAGCAGTACTTC | - | TRBJ2-7 | TRBV10-2 | -
CASSLDLRGRGYGYTF | TGTGCCAGCAGCTTAGACCTAAGGGGTAGAGGTTATGGCTACACCTTC | - | TRBJ1-2 | TRBV7-2 | -
CASSLNTGELFF | TGTGCCAGTAGTCTGAACACCGGGGAGCTGTTTTTT | - | TRBJ2-2 | TRBV19 | once
CASSLAGQGADTQYF | TGTGCCAGCAGCTTAGCCGGACAGGGCGCAGATACGCAGTATTTT | TRBD1 | TRBJ2-3 | TRBV7-2 | -
CAIMPSGRDGDTQYF | TGTGCCATCATGCCCTCGGGCAGGGATGGGGATACGCAGTATTTT | - | TRBJ2-3 | TRBV10-3 | -
CASSLAGSNQPQHF | TGTGCCAGCAGCTTAGCAGGGAGCAATCAGCCCCAGCATTTT | - | TRBJ1-5 | TRBV7-8 | -
CASTVTPLGQPQHF | TGCGCCAGCACCGTGACCCCTCTGGGTCAGCCCCAGCATTTT | - | TRBJ1-5 | TRBV10-2 | -
CASQGQAPREGYTF | TGTGCCAGCCAAGGGCAGGCGCCGAGGGAGGGCTACACCTTC | - | TRBJ1-2 | TRBV18 | -
CASSQVSGGAGAFF | TGCGCCAGCAGCCAAGTCTCAGGGGGCGCGGGAGCTTTCTTT | TRBD1 | TRBJ1-1 | TRBV4-1 | -
CASSYTGGAYNEQFF | TGTGCCAGCAGTTACACCGGGGGGGCCTACAATGAGCAGTTCTTC | TRBD2 | TRBJ2-1 | TRBV6-5 | once
CAWGAVTGYPTIEQFF | TGTGCCTGGGGGGCGGTTACAGGGTACCCCACTATCGAGCAGTTCTTC | - | TRBJ2-1 | TRBV30 | -
CAIRRLADNIQYF | TGTGCCATCAGAAGACTAGCGGATAACATTCAGTACTTC | TRBD2 | TRBJ2-4 | TRBV10-3 | -
CSVEPGQTSSEQYF | TGCAGCGTTGAACCGGGACAGACTTCGTCCGAGCAGTACTTC | TRBD1 | TRBJ2-7 | TRBV29-1 | -
CASSVNYGYTF | TGTGCCAGCAGTGTTAATTATGGCTACACCTTC | - | TRBJ1-2 | TRBV6-1 | -
CASSLIGAGSQPQHF | TGTGCCAGCAGCTTAATCGGGGCCGGGAGTCAGCCCCAGCATTTT | - | TRBJ1-5 | TRBV7-9 | -
CASSFRESYEQYF | TGTGCCAGCAGCTTCCGTGAGTCCTACGAGCAGTACTTC | - | TRBJ2-7 | TRBV7-9 | once
CASRRELQGAQETQYF | TGTGCCAGCAGACGGGAGTTACAGGGGGCCCAAGAGACCCAGTACTTC | TRBD1 | TRBJ2-5 | TRBV28 | -
CASSVAAGGQGGSPLHF | TGTGCCAGCAGCGTAGCCGCCGGGGGACAGGGTGGTTCACCCCTCCACTTT | TRBD1 | TRBJ1-6 | TRBV9 | -
CASSLRDRSSGNTIYF | TGCGCCAGCAGCTTGCGAGACAGGAGCTCTGGAAACACCATATATTTT | - | TRBJ1-3 | TRBV5-1 | -
CASSLPTGAYNEQFF | TGTGCCAGCAGTTTACCGACAGGGGCCTACAATGAGCAGTTCTTC | TRBD1 | TRBJ2-1 | TRBV28 | once
CASSQEGRGGIQTQYF | TGCGCCAGCAGCCAAGAAGGGCGGGGGGGCATCCAGACCCAGTACTTC | TRBD2 | TRBJ2-5 | TRBV4-1 | -
CASSGGSTDTQYF | TGCGCCAGCAGTGGCGGGAGCACAGATACGCAGTATTTT | - | TRBJ2-3 | TRBV10-1 | -
CASHWESDTGELFF | TGTGCCAGTCATTGGGAATCGGACACCGGGGAGCTGTTTTTT | - | TRBJ2-2 | TRBV19 | -
CASRSPGGLYEQYF | TGTGCCAGCCGGTCTCCGGGGGGGCTCTACGAGCAGTACTTC | TRBD2 | TRBJ2-7 | TRBV27 | -
CASSPRTSAAYEQYF | TGTGCCAGCAGCCCGCGGACTAGCGCAGCCTACGAGCAGTACTTC | TRBD2 | TRBJ2-7 | TRBV7-6 | -
CATSPMSGGLFLAKNIQYF | TGTGCCACCAGCCCCATGAGCGGGGGGCTTTTTCTAGCCAAAAACATTCAGTACTTC | TRBD2 | TRBJ2-4 | TRBV15 | -
CASSPASSYNEQFF | TGCGCCAGCAGCCCAGCGAGTTCCTACAATGAGCAGTTCTTC | - | TRBJ2-1 | TRBV5-1 | once
CASSLRGGMNTEAFF | TGTGCCAGCAGCTTAAGGGGGGGCATGAACACTGAAGCTTTCTTT | - | TRBJ1-1 | TRBV7-9 | -
CATYSGQGTYEQYF | TGTGCCACATATTCCGGACAGGGCACCTACGAGCAGTACTTC | TRBD1 | TRBJ2-7 | TRBV28 | -
CASSSPLRGQYNEQFF | TGTGCCAGCAGCTCCCCTTTGCGGGGTCAATACAATGAGCAGTTCTTC | - | TRBJ2-1 | TRBV7-6 | -
CASSVAGPSSSGELFF | TGTGCCAGCAGCGTAGCTGGTCCCAGTTCCTCCGGGGAGCTGTTTTTT | - | TRBJ2-2 | TRBV9 | -
CASSFYTAGDQETQYF | TGTGCCAGCAGCTTCTATACTGCAGGGGACCAAGAGACCCAGTACTTC | - | TRBJ2-5 | TRBV7-2 | -
CASSLLQDNTGELFF | TGCGCCAGCAGCTTGTTGCAGGATAACACCGGGGAGCTGTTTTTT | - | TRBJ2-2 | TRBV5-1 | -
CASSTFIDTEAFF | TGTGCCAGCAGTACCTTTATAGACACTGAAGCTTTCTTT | - | TRBJ1-1 | TRBV27 | -
CATSRGYNEQFF | TGTGCCACCAGCAGGGGCTACAATGAGCAGTTCTTC | - | TRBJ2-1 | TRBV15 | -
CASSPPMGHRGNQPQHF | TGTGCCAGCTCACCACCAATGGGACACCGAGGCAATCAGCCCCAGCATTTT | - | TRBJ1-5 | TRBV18 | -
CASKRQGLGSGANVLTF | TGTGCCAGCAAGAGGCAGGGATTAGGGTCTGGGGCCAACGTCCTGACTTTC | - | TRBJ2-6 | TRBV28 | -
CASGRRAYQPQHF | TGTGCCTCCGGGAGGAGGGCCTATCAGCCCCAGCATTTT | - | TRBJ1-5 | TRBV2 | -